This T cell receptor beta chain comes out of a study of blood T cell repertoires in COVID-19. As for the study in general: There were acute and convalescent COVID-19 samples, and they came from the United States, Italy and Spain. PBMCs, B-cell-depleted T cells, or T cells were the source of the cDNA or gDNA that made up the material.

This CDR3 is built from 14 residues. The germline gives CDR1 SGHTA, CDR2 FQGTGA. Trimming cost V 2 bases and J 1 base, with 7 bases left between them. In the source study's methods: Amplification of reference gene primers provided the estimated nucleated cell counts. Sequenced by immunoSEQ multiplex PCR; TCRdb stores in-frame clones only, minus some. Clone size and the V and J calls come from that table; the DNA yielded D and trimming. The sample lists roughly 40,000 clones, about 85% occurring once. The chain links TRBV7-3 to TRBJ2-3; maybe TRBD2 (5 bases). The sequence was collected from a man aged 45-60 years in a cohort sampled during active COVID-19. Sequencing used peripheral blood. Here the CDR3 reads CASSLLGGTDTQYF. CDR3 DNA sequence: TGTGCCAGCAGCTTACTCGGGGGCACAGATACGCAGTATTTT.